The sample holds a few counts of the clone carrying this T cell receptor (beta chain). The data belong to a study of early T cells in non-severe SARS-CoV-2 infection. TCRdb re-analysed the 5' RACE reads in MiXCR, keeping a single row per CDR3 protein. The profile covers fewer than 100,000 distinct CDR3 sequences, with less than 20% appearing a single time and about 3% taken by the ten largest. The CDR3 covers 12 residues. V lost 6 bases, J lost 5 bases, and 10 bases lay in between. CDR1 is SNHLY and CDR2 is FYNNEI in the germline V gene. This chain joins TRBV2 and TRBJ1-1; D uncertain. Sample: whole blood. The source is an adult who was a healthcare worker with PCR-confirmed SARS-CoV-2 infection or an uninfected control (not recorded which). The CDR3 DNA is TGTGCCAGCAGCACCGTCCTAACTGAAGCTTTCTTT. Protein: CASSTVLTEAFF.